Shown below are 12 T cell receptor beta chains from a single sample sequenced in a study of blood T cells in healthy people across ages. The use of a sample-barcoded 5' primer and a J-beta primer mix characterized a second PCR of roughly 7 to 12 cycles. TCRdb redid the calling of the 5' RACE reads with MiXCR, one entry per CDR3 protein. The data contain some 670,000 distinct CDR3 sequences, under 65% of them singletons. The sample consisted of blood. These receptor sequences come from a woman older than 75 in good health.

J is TRBJ2-7 and V is TRBV29-1, with D perhaps being TRBD1 or TRBD2 (6 bases each). The CDR3 runs to 15 residues. V gave up 6 bases and J gave up 1 base, with 19 bases separating them. CDR1 is SQVTM and CDR2 is ANQGSEA in the germline V gene. The CDR3, as DNA: TGCAGCGTCGCTACGTTGGGGGGCCTATCCTACGAGCAGTACTTC. Protein sequence: CSVATLGGLSYEQYF.

The chain carries TRBV12-3 or TRBV12-4 and TRBJ1-4; unclear D gene. The CDR3 spans 14 residues. Trimming stripped 3 bases from V and 8 bases from J, with 13 bases between. CDR3 region: CASSFIGRREKLFF. In DNA, the CDR3 is TGTGCCAGCAGTTTTATCGGGAGGAGGGAAAAACTGTTTTTT.

V gene TRBV7-2 combines with J gene TRBJ2-1; D is ambiguous. CDR3 length: 14 amino acids. Looked up from germline, CDR1 is SGHTA and CDR2 is FQGNSA. V was pared by 1 base and J by 10 bases, with 14 bases between. In nucleotides, the CDR3 is TGTGCCAGCAGCTTAGGGGGTCCCCCGTACGAGCAGTTCTTC. Translation gives CASSLGGPPYEQFF. Variable domain in full (rest from reference TRBV7-2 and TRBJ2-1): GAGVSQSPSNKVTEKGKDVELRCDPISGHTALYWYRQSLGQGLEFLIYFQGNSAPDKSGLPSDRFSAERTGGSVSTLTIQRTQQEDSAVYLCASSLGGPPYEQFFGPGTRLTVL.

The J gene is TRBJ2-1, the V gene TRBV12-3 or TRBV12-4, with D possibly TRBD2 on 6 matching bases. V was cut by 2 bases and J by 5 bases, with 16 bases left in between. The CDR3 has 16 residues. CDR3 in amino acids: CASSLPGTGVNNEQFF. Here the CDR3 DNA reads TGTGCCAGCAGTTTACCAGGGACTGGAGTTAACAATGAGCAGTTCTTC.

The gene calls are TRBV20-1 and TRBJ2-5, with TRBD2 identical over 8 bases. The tail of the sequence fits TRBJ2-7 better, so the J call may be wrong. CDR3 size: 14 residues. Germline-derived CDR1 and CDR2 are DFQATT and SNEGSKA (reference sequence). The CDR3 coding sequence is TGCAGTGCTCCCGTCCCCGGGAGGGTGTACGAGCAGTACTTC. This codes for CSAPVPGRVYEQYF.

The chain employs TRBV30 and TRBJ2-7; D is unresolved. Trimming shortened V by 0 bases and J by 2 bases, and 8 bases separated the two germline ends. Germline V gives CDR1 GTSNPN, CDR2 SVGIG (reference sequence). The length of the CDR3 is 13 residues. CDR3 in amino acids: CAWSVVLAYEQYF. DNA for the CDR3: TGTGCCTGGAGTGTTGTTCTGGCCTACGAGCAGTACTTC.

This chain links TRBV6-5 with TRBJ2-5; 8 bases are shared with TRBD1. With the DNA end fitting TRBJ2-4 better, the J assignment may be wrong. Germline lookup yields CDR1 MNHEY and CDR2 SVGAGI. The CDR3 totals 13 residues. The CDR3 loop is CASRGTGKNIQYF. In nucleotides, the CDR3 is TGTGCCAGCAGAGGGACAGGAAAAAACATTCAGTACTTC.

The chain combines TRBV6-1 with TRBJ2-7; TRBD1 matches at 7 bases. Germline values: CDR1 MNHNS, CDR2 SASEGT. The CDR3 totals 15 residues. V shed 5 bases, J shed 3 bases, and the junction held 10 bases outside the gene matches. The CDR3, as DNA: TGTGCCAGCAGTTGGATGACAGGGCACCTCTACGAGCAGTACTTC. Residues: CASSWMTGHLYEQYF.

The rearrangement links TRBV12-3 or TRBV12-4 to TRBJ2-5; TRBD1 matches at 11 bases. The CDR3 length is 15 residues. V lost 3 bases and J lost 11; bases outside the gene matches: 11. Here the CDR3 reads CASSLGTGGYNEQYF. CDR3 in DNA: TGTGCCAGCAGTTTGGGGACAGGGGGGTACAATGAGCAGTACTTC.

The chain recombines TRBV29-1 with TRBJ1-2; D ambiguous. The V end was cut by 4 bases, the J end by 8 bases, with 17 bases between. The germline V gene has CDR1 SQVTM and CDR2 ANQGSEA. This CDR3 comprises 13 residues. The chain's CDR3 is CSVVGQPSFGYTF. The DNA of the CDR3 is TGCAGCGTTGTTGGGCAGCCTTCGTTCGGCTACACCTTC.

V and J are TRBV28 and TRBJ2-5; either TRBD1 or TRBD2 may supply D (6 bases each). Per germline, CDR1 MDHEN and CDR2 SYDVKM. CDR3 size: 14 residues. V lost 6 bases and J lost 7, with 18 bases in between. Here the CDR3 reads CASRTTGTEGTQYF. In DNA form, the CDR3 reads TGTGCCAGCAGAACCACAGGGACGGAGGGGACCCAGTACTTC. Full variable domain (remainder filled in from reference TRBV28 and TRBJ2-5): DVKVTQSSRYLVKRTGEKVFLECVQDMDHENMFWYRQDPGLGLRLIYFSYDVKMKEKGDIPEGYSVSREKKERFSLILESASTNQTSMYLCASRTTGTEGTQYFGPGTRLLVL.

This clonotype has only a few counts. The genes are TRBV28 and TRBJ1-2, with D possibly being TRBD1 (6 bases). CDR1 and CDR2 (germline): MDHEN, SYDVKM. V dropped 6 bases and J dropped 4 bases, with 21 bases sitting between them. The CDR3 extends over 16 amino acids. The CDR3 reads CASSSIGGRGGYGYTF. CDR3 DNA sequence: TGTGCCAGCAGCAGTATTGGGGGGCGAGGAGGCTATGGCTACACCTTC.